This TCR beta chain emerged from a study of T cell responses to AZD1222 COVID-19 vaccine (dated by TCRdb to the early 2020s). About the full investigation: TCR sequencing covered about 230 trial participants: roughly 200 given two doses of AZD1222 and 26 given two doses of MenACWY control vaccine. Trial participants were enrolled into age subgroups of 18-55, 56-69 and 70-plus years, which contained roughly 140, 27 and 60 TCR-sequenced participants, respectively.

On this clone: The antigen it binds to is not known. Per-base quality was not reported, and no clone a single base away is much larger than it.

The time point label, read with the paper, signifies: baseline before first vaccination. What this sample's treatment or condition label stands for: meningococcal conjugate vaccine given as trial control. Vaccinee samples were obtained from the UK trials COV001 and COV002, which included a single-blind randomized controlled phase 2/3 trial of AZD1222 (ChAdOx1 nCoV-19) in healthy adults. Trial participant PBMC samples were collected at day 0 and day 28 after the second dose for TCRbeta chain sequencing. The investigation overall reported the following: The 56-69-year group was small, and its depth increase did not reach significance, likely because of low power. Epitopes outside the regions mutated in the B.1.351 and B.1.1.7 variants were reportedly recognized by nearly half of the unique spike-specific TCRs. Conclusions about previously exposed vaccinees are limited, since just five to seven AZD1222 recipients were seropositive for SARS-CoV-2 at baseline. CD4 TCRs associated with the vaccine covered the entire spike protein, and the dominant responses were in regions 160-218 and 743-854. Because no day 14 peak-response samples were available, the repertoires could be characterized only after the peak T cell response. Participants were mostly white British and included more females than males, and it was suggested by the authors that clonal diversity may have been underestimated. Spike-specific TCR breadth and depth rose significantly after two AZD1222 doses compared with day 0 and with MenACWY recipients.

The CDR3 regions of human TCRbeta chains were subjected to immunosequencing. The original pipeline was this. Repertoire TCRs were matched against a reference library of SARS-CoV-2-specific TCRs generated with the MIRA antigen-specificity platform. Breadth was defined as the fraction of unique TCRs that were SARS-CoV-2-associated. Depth was defined as the fraction of total T cells that were SARS-CoV-2-associated. Each spike-specific TCR was assigned to its reactive spike region and to a CD4 or CD8 class using the MIRA data. Log10-transformed breadth and depth values were compared by one-way ANOVA with Sidak's multiple comparisons tests. As stored in TCRdb, this immuneACCESS dataset retains in-frame rearrangements with V and J assigned. A fraction of the clones does not appear; measured against another copy, unresolved V genes explain less than half of the discrepancy, and the remainder lacks a known reason. That table gives V, J and clone size, and the DNA gave D and trimming. The sample table records some 72,000 clones; about 90% of these occur just once. The ten largest clones take up 7% to 8.5% of the sample.

This receptor was obtained from an adult in good health. Sample: peripheral blood, taken on day 0 of MenACWY control vaccination.

The DNA is as follows: TGTGCCAGCTCAACCGGGACAGGGACGAGCTCCTATAATTCACCCCTCCACTTT. This yields the protein CASSTGTGTSSYNSPLHF. Here the chain combines TRBV18 and TRBJ1-6; the junction holds 9 bases that match TRBD1. The CDR3 covers 18 residues, taking in both the cysteine and the phenylalanine. Only the CDR3 DNA stays, 54 bases, in frame from base 1. Compared with germline, V lacks 5 bases and J lacks 0 bases; bases without a gene match: 8. The CDR1 and CDR2 encoded by the germline V gene are KGHSH and LQKENI.